One and the same sample provided the 14 T cell receptor beta chains below, sequenced in a study of blood T cell repertoires in COVID-19. Data came from immunoSEQ multiplex PCR; TCRdb stores just in-frame clones and leaves some out. The table shows around 160,000 clones, with 80% to 90% occurring only once. Sample: peripheral blood. All receptors come from a human donor with acute or convalescent COVID-19. The donor label of this sample is uncertain.

This clone was seen a few times. The rearrangement links TRBV6-5 to TRBJ2-3; D may be TRBD1 (6 bases). CDR1 MNHEY and CDR2 SVGAGI come from the germline V gene. The ends were cut back, 4 bases at V and 2 bases at J, with 16 bases in the middle. CDR3 size: 16 residues. Written as DNA, the CDR3 is TGTGCCAGCAGTTCCCTCGGCAGGGGCTTCACAGATACGCAGTATTTT. Translation: CASSSLGRGFTDTQYF.

This chain connects TRBV2 to TRBJ2-7; D is perhaps TRBD1 (6 bases). The CDR3 sequence is 12 residues long. Germline V CDR1 and CDR2: SNHLY, FYNNEI. V lost 6 bases and J lost 2, with 8 bases in between. The DNA for the CDR3 is TGTGCCAGCAGCGGGACACCCTACGAGCAGTACTTC. The encoded protein is CASSGTPYEQYF. The full variable domain, with the rest looked up from reference TRBV2 and TRBJ2-7, is EPEVTQTPSHQVTQMGQEVILRCVPISNHLYFYWYRQILGQKVEFLVSFYNNEISEKSEIFDDQFSVERPDGSNFTLKIRSTKLEDSAMYFCASSGTPYEQYFGPGTRLTVT.

The chain carries TRBV11-2 and TRBJ1-1; maybe TRBD1 (5 bases). V was clipped by 2 bases and J by 3 bases, with 13 bases between them. The length of the CDR3 is 15 residues. Germline values: CDR1 SGHAT, CDR2 FQNNGV. CDR3: CASSLQPGGYTEAFF. In nucleotides, the CDR3 is TGTGCCAGCAGCTTACAGCCGGGGGGGTACACTGAAGCTTTCTTT.

The gene calls are TRBV5-1 and TRBJ2-7; 7 positions match TRBD1. This CDR3 has 15 amino acids. V was clipped by 4 bases and J by 0 bases; unmatched bases: 7. Per germline, CDR1 SGHRS and CDR2 YFSETQ. In DNA form, the CDR3 reads TGCGCCAGCAGCGTCTCCGGGACAGTCTCCTACGAGCAGTACTTC. Translating gives CASSVSGTVSYEQYF.

The chain recombines TRBV12-3 or TRBV12-4 with TRBJ1-2; no firm D call. V lost 3 bases and J 5 bases, leaving 10 bases between the germline ends. The CDR3 contains 13 residues. DNA for the CDR3: TGTGCCAGCAGTTTCGGCGGGTATTATGGCTACACCTTC. Its protein product is CASSFGGYYGYTF.

The sample holds a few counts of this clone. The V call is TRBV11-3, the J call TRBJ2-2, with TRBD1 matching over 8 bases. This CDR3 has 13 residues. With V trimmed by 5 bases and J by 6 bases, 2 bases remained unmatched. Germline values: CDR1 SGHNT, CDR2 YENEEA. CDR3 amino acids: CASSRGQAGELFF. The CDR3 bases are TGTGCCAGCAGCCGGGGACAGGCCGGGGAGCTGTTTTTT.

V is TRBV7-8 and J is TRBJ1-2; D is perhaps TRBD1 (5 bases). V was clipped by 2 bases and J by 4 bases, with 14 bases between them. Germline CDR1 SGHVS, CDR2 FQNEAQ. The CDR3 is made up of 15 amino acids. The CDR3 DNA sequence: TGTGCCAGCAGCTTAACCCCAAGGGGAGGCTATGGCTACACCTTC. It is translated as CASSLTPRGGYGYTF.

This chain uses TRBV24-1 with TRBJ1-2; a possible D gene is TRBD1 (5 bases). The CDR3 has 15 amino acids. The V gene's germline CDR1 is KGHDR and CDR2 SFDVKD. V gave up 2 bases and J gave up 3 bases, with 12 bases separating them. The DNA for the CDR3 is TGTGCCACCAGTGATTGGGGGGAAGAAGACTATGGCTACACCTTC. It translates to CATSDWGEEDYGYTF.

This chain links TRBV5-4 with TRBJ2-1; possibly TRBD1 for D (5 bases). V dropped 4 bases and J dropped 2 bases, with 13 bases sitting between them. The CDR3 is 15 residues long. The germline CDR1 and CDR2 sequences are SGHNT and YYREEE (reference sequence). The CDR3 nucleotides read TGTGCCAGCAGCAACTTAAGGGGTGCCTACAATGAGCAGTTCTTC. This translates into CASSNLRGAYNEQFF.

The rearrangement links TRBV5-4 to TRBJ2-4, with a weak D call TRBD2 (5 bases). The V end lost 4 bases, the J end lost 0 bases, and 11 bases lay between the germline ends. The germline V gene has CDR1 SGHNT and CDR2 YYREEE (reference sequence). CDR3 length equals 15 residues. The CDR3 sequence: CASSDLALAKNIQYF. The CDR3 bases are TGTGCCAGCAGCGACCTAGCCTTAGCCAAAAACATTCAGTACTTC.

In this sample, this clone turned up a few times. This chain joins TRBV27 and TRBJ2-3; 7 bases fit TRBD2. The CDR3 contains 16 residues. Germline CDR1 and CDR2: MNHEY and SMNVEV (reference sequence). The V segment lost 6 bases and the J segment 0 bases; nucleotides outside the gene matches: 9. Written as DNA, the CDR3 is TGTGCCAGCAGCCCTCAGCGGGGACCTAGCACAGATACGCAGTATTTT. It yields the protein CASSPQRGPSTDTQYF.

V and J are TRBV5-1 and TRBJ2-7; D is undetermined. Germline V CDR1 and CDR2: SGHRS, YFSETQ. This CDR3 contains 14 residues. V lost 0 bases, J lost 2 bases, and 9 bases lay in between. The CDR3 region is CASSLGVETYEQYF. The CDR3 nucleotides are TGCGCCAGCAGCTTGGGTGTAGAGACCTACGAGCAGTACTTC.

This chain uses TRBV7-8 with TRBJ1-3; TRBD1 matches at 12 bases. This CDR3 region has 15 residues. Germline CDR1 is SGHVS and CDR2 is FQNEAQ. Trimming at V came to 4 bases and at J to 4 bases, leaving 2 bases not matched to a gene. This CDR3 reads CASSSGTGGGNTIYF. CDR3 bases: TGTGCCAGCAGCTCCGGGACAGGGGGCGGAAACACCATATATTTT.

The J gene is TRBJ2-5, the V gene TRBV10-1; 9 positions agree with TRBD2. The ends lost 3 bases at V and 3 bases at J; junction bases unmatched: 5. Germline V gene sequence: CDR1 WNHNN, CDR2 SYGVQD (reference sequence). CDR3 length equals 15 residues. In DNA form, the CDR3 reads TGCGCCAGCAGTGACCCTAGCGGGGCGAAAGAGACCCAGTACTTC. Translating gives CASSDPSGAKETQYF.